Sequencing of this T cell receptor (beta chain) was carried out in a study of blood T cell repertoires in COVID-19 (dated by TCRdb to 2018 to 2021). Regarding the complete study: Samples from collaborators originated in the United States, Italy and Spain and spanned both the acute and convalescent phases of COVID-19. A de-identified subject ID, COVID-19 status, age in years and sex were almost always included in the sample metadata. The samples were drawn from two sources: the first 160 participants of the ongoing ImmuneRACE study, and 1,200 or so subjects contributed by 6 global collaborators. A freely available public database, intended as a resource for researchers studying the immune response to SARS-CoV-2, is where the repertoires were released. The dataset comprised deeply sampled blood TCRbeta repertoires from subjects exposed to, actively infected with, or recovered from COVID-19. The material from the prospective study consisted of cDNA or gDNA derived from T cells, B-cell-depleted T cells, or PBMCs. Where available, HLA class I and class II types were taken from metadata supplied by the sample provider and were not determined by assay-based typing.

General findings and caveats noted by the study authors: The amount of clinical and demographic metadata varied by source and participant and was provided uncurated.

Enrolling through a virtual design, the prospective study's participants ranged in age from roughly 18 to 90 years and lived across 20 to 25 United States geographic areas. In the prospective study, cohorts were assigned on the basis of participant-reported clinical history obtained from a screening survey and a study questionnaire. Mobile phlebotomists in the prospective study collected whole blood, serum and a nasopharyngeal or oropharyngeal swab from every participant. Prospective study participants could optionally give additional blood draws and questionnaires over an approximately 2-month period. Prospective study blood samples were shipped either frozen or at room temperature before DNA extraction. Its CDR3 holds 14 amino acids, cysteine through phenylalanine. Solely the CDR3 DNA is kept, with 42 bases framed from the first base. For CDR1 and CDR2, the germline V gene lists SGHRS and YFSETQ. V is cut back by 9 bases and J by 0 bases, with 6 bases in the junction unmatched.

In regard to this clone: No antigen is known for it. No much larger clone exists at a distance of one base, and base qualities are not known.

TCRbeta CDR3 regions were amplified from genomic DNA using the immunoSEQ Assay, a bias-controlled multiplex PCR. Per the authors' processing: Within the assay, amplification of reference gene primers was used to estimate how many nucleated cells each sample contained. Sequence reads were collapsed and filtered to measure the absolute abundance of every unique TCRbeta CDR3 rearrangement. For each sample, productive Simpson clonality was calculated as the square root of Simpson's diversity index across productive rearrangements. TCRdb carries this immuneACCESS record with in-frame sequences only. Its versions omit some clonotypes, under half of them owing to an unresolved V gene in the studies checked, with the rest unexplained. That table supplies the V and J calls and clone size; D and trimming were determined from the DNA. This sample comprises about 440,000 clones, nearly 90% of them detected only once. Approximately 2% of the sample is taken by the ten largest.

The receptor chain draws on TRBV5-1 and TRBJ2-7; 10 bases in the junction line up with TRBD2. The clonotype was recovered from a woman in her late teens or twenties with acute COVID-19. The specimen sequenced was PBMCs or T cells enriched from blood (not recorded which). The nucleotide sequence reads TGCGCCACGGCATTAGCGGGGGGCTCCTACGAGCAGTACTTC. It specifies CATALAGGSYEQYF.